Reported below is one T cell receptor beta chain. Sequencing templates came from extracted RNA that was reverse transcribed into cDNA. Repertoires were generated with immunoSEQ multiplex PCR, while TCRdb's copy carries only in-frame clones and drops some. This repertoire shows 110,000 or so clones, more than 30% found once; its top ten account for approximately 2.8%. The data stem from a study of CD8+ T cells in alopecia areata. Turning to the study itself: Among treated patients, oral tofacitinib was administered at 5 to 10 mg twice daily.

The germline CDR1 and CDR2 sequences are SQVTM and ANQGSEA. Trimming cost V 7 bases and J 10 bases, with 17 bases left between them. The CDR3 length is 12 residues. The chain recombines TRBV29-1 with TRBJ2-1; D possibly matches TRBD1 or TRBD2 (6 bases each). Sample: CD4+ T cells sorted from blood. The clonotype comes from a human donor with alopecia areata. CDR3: CSAHRGRGEQFF. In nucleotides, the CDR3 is TGCAGCGCTCACCGGGGGCGGGGAGAGCAGTTCTTC.